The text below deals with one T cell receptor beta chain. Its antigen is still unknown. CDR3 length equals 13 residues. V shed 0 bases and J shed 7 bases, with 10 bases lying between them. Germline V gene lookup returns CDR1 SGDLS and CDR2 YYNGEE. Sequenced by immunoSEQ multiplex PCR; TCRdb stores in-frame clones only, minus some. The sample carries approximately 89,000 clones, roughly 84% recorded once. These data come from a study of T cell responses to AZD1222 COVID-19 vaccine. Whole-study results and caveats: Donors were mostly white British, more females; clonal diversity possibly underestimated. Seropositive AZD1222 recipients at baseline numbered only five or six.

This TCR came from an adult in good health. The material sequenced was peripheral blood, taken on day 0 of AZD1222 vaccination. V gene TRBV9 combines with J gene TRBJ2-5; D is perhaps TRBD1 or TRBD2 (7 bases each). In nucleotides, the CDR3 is TGTGCCAGCAGCGTAGCCAGGGGGGGGACCCAGTACTTC. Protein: CASSVARGGTQYF.